Listed below are T cell receptor beta chains from one sample, sequenced in a study of CD8 T cells in ankylosing spondylitis. In TCRdb, the 5' RACE reads were re-called with MiXCR into one record per CDR3 protein. Here the sample spans 200,000 to 250,000 distinct CDR3 sequences, around 10% being singletons. The specimen sequenced was blood, either unsorted or a sorted T cell fraction (not recorded which). The receptors were sampled from a male donor with ankylosing spondylitis or in good health (not recorded which). Both conserved end residues are part of each CDR3. The order of the fields is D gene, V gene, clone size, J gene, CDR3 protein, CDR3 DNA. A D gene is named only where the DNA matches it firmly. Not all rows give a size; the values are once, few, many and, for expanded clones, a class.

.	TRBV4-2	.	TRBJ2-7	CASSHAWGGAPYEQYF	TGTGCCAGCAGTCATGCATGGGGCGGGGCCCCCTACGAGCAGTACTTC
.	TRBV27	many	TRBJ2-2	CASSFRNGPNTGELFF	TGTGCCAGCAGTTTTAGGAACGGACCGAACACCGGGGAGCTGTTTTTT
TRBD2	TRBV7-2	.	TRBJ2-3	CASSWTSGGLADTQYF	TGTGCCAGCAGCTGGACTAGCGGGGGACTCGCAGATACGCAGTATTTT
.	TRBV28	many	TRBJ2-2	CASSDTGELFF	TGTGCCAGCAGTGACACCGGGGAGCTGTTTTTT
.	TRBV15	.	TRBJ2-3	CATSRNQRDTQYF	TGTGCCACCAGCAGAAACCAGCGGGATACGCAGTATTTT
.	TRBV7-2	few	TRBJ2-1	CASSLDSGFNEQFF	TGTGCCAGCAGCTTAGACTCCGGGTTCAATGAGCAGTTCTTC
.	TRBV2	few	TRBJ1-2	CASSDEGPYGYTF	TGTGCCAGCAGTGACGAGGGACCCTATGGCTACACCTTC
.	TRBV5-1	many	TRBJ2-2	CASSLTNGELFF	TGCGCCAGCAGCTTGACTAACGGGGAGCTGTTTTTT
TRBD2	TRBV12-3/TRBV12-4	many	TRBJ2-7	CASSLSGGSRYEQYF	TGTGCCAGCAGCTTGAGCGGGGGGAGTCGCTACGAGCAGTACTTC
.	TRBV27	.	TRBJ1-4	CASSPVDRRTNEKLFF	TGTGCCAGCAGTCCTGTTGATCGGAGAACTAATGAAAAACTGTTTTTT
.	TRBV10-3	many	TRBJ1-5	CATREGGLNQPQHF	TGTGCCACCCGAGAGGGCGGTTTAAATCAGCCCCAGCATTTT
.	TRBV18	few	TRBJ2-2	CASSPLRTGELFF	TGTGCCAGCTCACCGTTAAGGACGGGGGAGCTGTTTTTT
.	TRBV20-1	few	TRBJ2-5	CSANRDGEETQYF	TGCAGTGCTAACCGGGACGGTGAAGAGACCCAGTACTTC
.	TRBV9	many	TRBJ2-7	CASSREAGSYEQYF	TGTGCCAGCAGCCGTGAGGCGGGTTCCTACGAGCAGTACTTC
.	TRBV6-4	many	TRBJ2-3	CASSDSSGGGADTQYF	TGTGCCAGCAGTGACTCGTCGGGTGGCGGCGCAGATACGCAGTATTTT
.	TRBV5-1	many	TRBJ2-1	CASSATSYNEQFF	TGCGCCAGCAGCGCGACTAGTTACAATGAGCAGTTCTTC
.	TRBV3-1	many	TRBJ1-6	CASSQGSSPLHF	TGTGCCAGCAGCCAGGGGAGTTCACCCCTCCACTTT
.	TRBV5-1	few	TRBJ2-2	CASSLSFLGMVNTGELFF	TGCGCCAGCAGCTTGTCGTTTTTGGGGATGGTGAACACCGGGGAGCTGTTTTTT
.	TRBV20-1	many	TRBJ2-5	CSATQRDGQETQYF	TGCAGTGCCACCCAAAGGGACGGACAAGAGACCCAGTACTTC
TRBD2	TRBV11-2	few	TRBJ2-3	CASSLAGNRRAQYF	TGTGCCAGCAGCCTAGCGGGCAATAGGAGGGCGCAGTATTTT
TRBD1	TRBV15	many	TRBJ2-3	CATDRGSTDTQYF	TGTGCCACCGACAGGGGAAGCACAGATACGCAGTATTTT
.	TRBV3-1	many	TRBJ2-1	CASSQRVTNEQFF	TGTGCCAGCAGCCAAAGGGTTACTAATGAGCAGTTCTTC
.	TRBV5-1	many	TRBJ2-2	CASSVTGLNTGELFF	TGCGCCAGCAGCGTTACAGGGTTGAACACCGGGGAGCTGTTTTTT
.	TRBV12-3/TRBV12-4	many	TRBJ1-4	CASRGTVVGLKLFF	TGTGCCAGCAGGGGTACGGTGGTGGGTCTAAAACTGTTTTTT
.	TRBV29-1	.	TRBJ1-1	CSVSQINTEAFF	TGCAGCGTCAGCCAAATCAACACTGAAGCTTTCTTT
.	TRBV5-1	many	TRBJ2-5	CASSLAPGYQETQYF	TGCGCCAGCAGCTTGGCCCCTGGCTACCAAGAGACCCAGTACTTC
TRBD2	TRBV20-1	many	TRBJ2-3	CSARSSDLAGEPDTQYF	TGCAGTGCTAGATCTTCGGACCTAGCGGGAGAGCCAGATACGCAGTATTTT
TRBD1	TRBV18	few	TRBJ2-5	CASSPGDRRETQYF	TGTGCCAGCTCACCAGGGGACAGACGAGAGACCCAGTACTTC
.	TRBV6-4	many	TRBJ1-6	CASRLEDSENSPLHF	TGTGCCAGCAGGCTCGAGGACAGTGAGAATTCACCCCTCCACTTT
.	TRBV5-6	many	TRBJ2-1	CASSVRTYNEQFF	TGTGCCAGCAGCGTTCGTACCTACAATGAGCAGTTCTTC
TRBD1	TRBV29-1	few	TRBJ2-2	CSVVADRANGELFF	TGCAGCGTTGTGGCGGACAGGGCAAACGGGGAGCTGTTTTTT
.	TRBV21-1	many	TRBJ1-5	CASSNYYRARPYQPQHF	TGTGCCAGCAGCAACTACTACAGGGCGCGGCCTTATCAGCCCCAGCATTTT